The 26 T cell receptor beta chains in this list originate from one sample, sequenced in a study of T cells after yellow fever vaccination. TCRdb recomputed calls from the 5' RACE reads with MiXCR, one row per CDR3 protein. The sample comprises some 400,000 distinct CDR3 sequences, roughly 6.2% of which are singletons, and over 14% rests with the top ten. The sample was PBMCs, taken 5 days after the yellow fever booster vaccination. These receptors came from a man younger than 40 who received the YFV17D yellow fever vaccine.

The CDR3 spells CASRRRDRGETQYF. The DNA of the CDR3 is TGTGCCAGCAGACGACGGGACAGGGGGGAGACCCAGTACTTC. The chain carries TRBV5-6 and TRBJ2-5, with 11 bases fitting TRBD1. CDR3 size: 14 residues. V was pared by 5 bases and J by 5 bases, with 5 bases of the junction left unmatched. CDR1 is SGHDT and CDR2 is YYEEEE in the germline V gene.

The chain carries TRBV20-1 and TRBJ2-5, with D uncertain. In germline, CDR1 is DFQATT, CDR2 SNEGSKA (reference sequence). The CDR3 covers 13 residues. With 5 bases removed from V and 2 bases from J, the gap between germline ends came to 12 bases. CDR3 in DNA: TGCAGTGCTGCCCCTATGGAGCAAGAGACCCAGTACTTC. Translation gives CSAAPMEQETQYF.

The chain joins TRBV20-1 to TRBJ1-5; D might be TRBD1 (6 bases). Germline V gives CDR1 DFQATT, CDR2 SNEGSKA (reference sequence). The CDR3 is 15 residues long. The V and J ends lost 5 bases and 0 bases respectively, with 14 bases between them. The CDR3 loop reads CSAPEGGYSNQPQHF. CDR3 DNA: TGCAGTGCTCCCGAAGGGGGATATAGCAATCAGCCCCAGCATTTT.

The CDR3 loop reads CASSQRQGASEKLFF. The DNA of the CDR3 is TGTGCCAGCAGCCAACGCCAGGGAGCGAGTGAAAAACTGTTTTTT. V usage is TRBV28 and J usage is TRBJ1-4; maybe TRBD1 (5 bases). The CDR3 runs 15 residues. The V gene lost 6 bases and the J gene lost 7 bases, with 18 bases spanning the gap. The germline CDR1 and CDR2 sequences are MDHEN and SYDVKM.

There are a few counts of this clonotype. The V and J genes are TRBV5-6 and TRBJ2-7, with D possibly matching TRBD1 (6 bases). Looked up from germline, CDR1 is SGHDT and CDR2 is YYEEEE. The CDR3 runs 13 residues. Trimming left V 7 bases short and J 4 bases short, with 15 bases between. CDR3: CASFQGNPYEQYF. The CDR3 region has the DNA TGTGCCAGCTTTCAGGGGAATCCATACGAGCAGTACTTC.

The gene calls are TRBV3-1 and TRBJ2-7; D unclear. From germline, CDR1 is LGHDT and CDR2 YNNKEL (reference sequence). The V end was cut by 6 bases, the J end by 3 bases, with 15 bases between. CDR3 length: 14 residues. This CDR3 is CASRPGGVIYEQYF. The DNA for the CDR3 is TGTGCCAGCAGACCAGGCGGAGTGATCTACGAGCAGTACTTC.

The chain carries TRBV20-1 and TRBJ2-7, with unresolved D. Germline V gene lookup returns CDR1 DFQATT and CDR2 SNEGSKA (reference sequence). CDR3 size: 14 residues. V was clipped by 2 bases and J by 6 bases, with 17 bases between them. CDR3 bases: TGCAGTGCTAGACGGGCAAAGGGCCTCGTCGAGCAGTACTTC. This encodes CSARRAKGLVEQYF.

The CDR3 spells CASSRGTEYGYTF. CDR3 nucleotides: TGTGCCAGCAGCAGGGGAACAGAGTATGGCTACACCTTC. The V call is TRBV7-8, the J call TRBJ1-2, with D tentatively TRBD1 (5 bases). Germline values: CDR1 SGHVS, CDR2 FQNEAQ. V lost 5 bases and J lost 5, with 12 bases in between. CDR3 length equals 13 residues.

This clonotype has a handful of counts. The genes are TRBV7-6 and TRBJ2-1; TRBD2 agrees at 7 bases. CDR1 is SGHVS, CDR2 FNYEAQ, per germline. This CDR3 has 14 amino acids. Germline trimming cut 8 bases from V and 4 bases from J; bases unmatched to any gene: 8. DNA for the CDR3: TGTGCCAGCTCCTGGGCGGGAGCTTACAATGAGCAGTTCTTC. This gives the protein CASSWAGAYNEQFF.

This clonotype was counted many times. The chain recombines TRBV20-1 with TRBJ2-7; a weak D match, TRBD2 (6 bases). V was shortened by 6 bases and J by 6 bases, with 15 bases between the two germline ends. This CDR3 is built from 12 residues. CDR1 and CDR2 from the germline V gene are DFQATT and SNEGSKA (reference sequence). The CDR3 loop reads CSANQWGGEQYF. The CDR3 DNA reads TGCAGTGCCAATCAGTGGGGAGGCGAGCAGTACTTC.

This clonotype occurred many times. The CDR3 bases are TGTGCCAGTAGTAGACTACTCAGGGACTGGCATTTT. Amino acids: CASSRLLRDWHF. This chain connects TRBV19 to TRBJ1-5; the D gene is possibly TRBD1 (5 bases). The germline V gene encodes CDR1 LNHDA and CDR2 SQIVND (reference sequence). The CDR3 totals 12 residues. The V gene lost 4 bases and the J gene lost 15 bases, with 16 bases spanning the gap.

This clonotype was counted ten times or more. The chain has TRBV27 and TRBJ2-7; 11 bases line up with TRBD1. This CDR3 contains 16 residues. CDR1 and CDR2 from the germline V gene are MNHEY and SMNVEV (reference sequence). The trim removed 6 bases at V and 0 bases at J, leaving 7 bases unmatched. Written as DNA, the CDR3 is TGTGCCAGCAGCCTATCTGGGACAGGGGGCTCCTACGAGCAGTACTTC. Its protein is CASSLSGTGGSYEQYF.

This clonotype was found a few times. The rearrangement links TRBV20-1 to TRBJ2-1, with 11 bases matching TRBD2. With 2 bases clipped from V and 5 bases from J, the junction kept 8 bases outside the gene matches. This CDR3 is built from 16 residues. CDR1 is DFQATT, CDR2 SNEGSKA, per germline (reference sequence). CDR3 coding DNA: TGCAGTGCTAGATCCCTGACTAGCGGGATACACAATGAGCAGTTCTTC. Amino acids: CSARSLTSGIHNEQFF.

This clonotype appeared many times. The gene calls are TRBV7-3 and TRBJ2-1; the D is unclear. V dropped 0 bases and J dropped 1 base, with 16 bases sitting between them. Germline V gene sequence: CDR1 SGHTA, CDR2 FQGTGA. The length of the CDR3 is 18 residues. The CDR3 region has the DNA TGTGCCAGCAGCTTAACGGCGTTCAGCGCCTCTTCCTACAATGAGCAGTTCTTC. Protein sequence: CASSLTAFSASSYNEQFF.

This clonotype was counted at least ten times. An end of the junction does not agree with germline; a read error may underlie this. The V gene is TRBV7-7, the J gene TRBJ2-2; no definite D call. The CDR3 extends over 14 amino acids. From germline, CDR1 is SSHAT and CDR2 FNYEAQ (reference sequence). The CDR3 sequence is CASSLMGTTGELFF. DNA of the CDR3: TGTGCTAGCAGCTTAATGGGAACGACCGGGGAGCTGTTTTTT.

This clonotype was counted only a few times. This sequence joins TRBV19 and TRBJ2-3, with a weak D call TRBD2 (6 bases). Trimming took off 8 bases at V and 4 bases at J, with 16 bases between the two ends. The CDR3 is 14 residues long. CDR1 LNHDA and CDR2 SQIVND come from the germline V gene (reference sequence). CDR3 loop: CASGARDVSDTQYF. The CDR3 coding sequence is TGTGCCAGTGGAGCGCGGGATGTCTCAGATACGCAGTATTTT.

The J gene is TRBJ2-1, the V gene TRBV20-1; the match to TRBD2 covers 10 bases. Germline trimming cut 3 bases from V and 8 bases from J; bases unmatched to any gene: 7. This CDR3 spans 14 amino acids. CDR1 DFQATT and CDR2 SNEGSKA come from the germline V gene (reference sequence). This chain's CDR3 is CSASLAGVFDEQFF. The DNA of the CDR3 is TGCAGTGCTAGCCTAGCGGGAGTTTTTGATGAGCAGTTCTTC.

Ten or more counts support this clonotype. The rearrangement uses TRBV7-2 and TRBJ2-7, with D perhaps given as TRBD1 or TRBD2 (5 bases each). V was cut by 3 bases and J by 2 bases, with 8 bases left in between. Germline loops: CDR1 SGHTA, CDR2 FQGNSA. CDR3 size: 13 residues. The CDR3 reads CASSFGTTYEQYF. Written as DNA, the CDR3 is TGTGCCAGCAGCTTTGGGACGACCTACGAGCAGTACTTC.

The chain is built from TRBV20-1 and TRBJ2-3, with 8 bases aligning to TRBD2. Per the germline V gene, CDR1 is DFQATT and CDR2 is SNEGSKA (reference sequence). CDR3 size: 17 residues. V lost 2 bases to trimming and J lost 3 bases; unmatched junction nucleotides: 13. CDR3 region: CSARKNPSGSGTDTQYF. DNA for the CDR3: TGCAGTGCTAGAAAAAACCCCAGCGGGAGTGGAACAGATACGCAGTATTTT.

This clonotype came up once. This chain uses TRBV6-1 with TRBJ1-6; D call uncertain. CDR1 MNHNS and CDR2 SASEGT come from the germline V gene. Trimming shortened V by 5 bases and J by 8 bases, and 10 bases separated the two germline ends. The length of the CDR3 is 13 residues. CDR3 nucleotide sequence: TGTGCCAGCAGTATCCGGGAGCATTCACCCCTCCACTTT. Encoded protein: CASSIREHSPLHF.

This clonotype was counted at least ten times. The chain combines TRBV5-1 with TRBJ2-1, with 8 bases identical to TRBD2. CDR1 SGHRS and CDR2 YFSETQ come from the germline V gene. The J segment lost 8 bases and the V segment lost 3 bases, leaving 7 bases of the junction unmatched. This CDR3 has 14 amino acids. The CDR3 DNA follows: TGCGCCAGCAGCTCGGGACTAGTCGTCGATGAGCAGTTCTTC. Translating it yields CASSSGLVVDEQFF. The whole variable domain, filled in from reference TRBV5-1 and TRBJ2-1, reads KAGVTQTPRYLIKTRGQQVTLSCSPISGHRSVSWYQQTPGQGLQFLFEYFSETQRNKGNFPGRFSGRQFSNSRSEMNVSTLELGDSALYLCASSSGLVVDEQFFGPGTRLTVL.

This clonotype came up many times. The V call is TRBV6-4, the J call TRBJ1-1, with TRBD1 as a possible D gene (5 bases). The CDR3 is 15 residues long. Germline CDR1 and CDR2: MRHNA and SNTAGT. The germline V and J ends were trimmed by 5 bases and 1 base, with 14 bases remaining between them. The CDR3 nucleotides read TGTGCCAGCAGTTCCTTTAGGGACGGGAACACTGAAGCTTTCTTT. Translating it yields CASSSFRDGNTEAFF.

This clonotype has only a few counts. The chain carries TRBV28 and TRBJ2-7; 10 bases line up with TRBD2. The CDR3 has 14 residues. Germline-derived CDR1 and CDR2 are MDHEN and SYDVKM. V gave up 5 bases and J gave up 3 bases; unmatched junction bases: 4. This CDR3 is CASSPSGSYYEQYF. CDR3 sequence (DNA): TGTGCCAGCAGTCCTAGCGGGAGCTACTACGAGCAGTACTTC.

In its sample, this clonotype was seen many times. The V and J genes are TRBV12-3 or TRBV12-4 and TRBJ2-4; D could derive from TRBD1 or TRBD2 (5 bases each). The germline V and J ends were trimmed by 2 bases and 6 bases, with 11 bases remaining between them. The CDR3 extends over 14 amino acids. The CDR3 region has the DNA TGTGCCAGCAGTTTAAAGTGGGACCCAAACATTCAGTACTTC. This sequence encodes CASSLKWDPNIQYF.

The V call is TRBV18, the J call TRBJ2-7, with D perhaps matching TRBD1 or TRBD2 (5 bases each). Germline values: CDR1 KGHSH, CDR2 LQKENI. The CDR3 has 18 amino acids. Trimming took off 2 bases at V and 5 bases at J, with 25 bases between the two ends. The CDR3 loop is CASSPFVGVARGVDEQYF. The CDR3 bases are TGTGCCAGCTCACCATTCGTGGGGGTAGCTAGAGGTGTTGACGAGCAGTACTTC.

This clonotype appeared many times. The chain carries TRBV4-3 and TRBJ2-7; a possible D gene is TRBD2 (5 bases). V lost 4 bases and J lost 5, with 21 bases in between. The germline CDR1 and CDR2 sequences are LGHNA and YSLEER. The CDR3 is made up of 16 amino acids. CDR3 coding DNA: TGCGCCAGCAGCCGTGGACTCTCGGAGGAATGGAACGAGCAGTACTTC. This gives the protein CASSRGLSEEWNEQYF.